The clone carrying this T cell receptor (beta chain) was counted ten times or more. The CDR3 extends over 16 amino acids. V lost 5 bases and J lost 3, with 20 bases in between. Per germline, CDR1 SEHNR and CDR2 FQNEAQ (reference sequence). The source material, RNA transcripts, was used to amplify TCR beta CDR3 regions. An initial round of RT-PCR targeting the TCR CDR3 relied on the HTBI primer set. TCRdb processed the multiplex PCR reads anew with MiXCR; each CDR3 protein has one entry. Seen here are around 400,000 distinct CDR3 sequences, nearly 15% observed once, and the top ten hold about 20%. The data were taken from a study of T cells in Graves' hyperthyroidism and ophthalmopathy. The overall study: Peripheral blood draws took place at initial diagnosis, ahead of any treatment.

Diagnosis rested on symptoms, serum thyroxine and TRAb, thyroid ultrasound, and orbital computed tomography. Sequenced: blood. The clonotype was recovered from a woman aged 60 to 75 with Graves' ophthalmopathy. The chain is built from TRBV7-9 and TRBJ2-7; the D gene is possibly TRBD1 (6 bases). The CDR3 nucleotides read TGTGCCAGCAGCCCCCCCCCCGGGACATCATTCTACGAGCAGTACTTC. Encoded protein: CASSPPPGTSFYEQYF.